Listed here are 15 T cell receptor beta chains from one sample, sequenced in a study of cytomegalovirus exposure and HLA in healthy donors. A multiplex PCR was run with 60 Vbeta primers and 13 Jbeta primers. Measured with immunoSEQ multiplex PCR; TCRdb has only the in-frame clones, and not every one. The table lists about 160,000 clones, around four fifths of them singletons. The source material was PBMCs. The origin of the receptors is a man aged 25-40 years in good health and CMV-seronegative.

The V and J genes are TRBV30 and TRBJ1-1; 8 nucleotides line up with TRBD1. Germline V gene sequence: CDR1 GTSNPN, CDR2 SVGIG (reference sequence). CDR3 size: 13 residues. J gave up 4 bases and V 1 base, and 2 bases lay outside the gene matches. CDR3 coding DNA: TGTGCCTGGAGTGCCGGACAGGGCACTGAAGCTTTCTTT. As protein: CAWSAGQGTEAFF.

J is TRBJ1-1 and V is TRBV7-3, with D perhaps matching TRBD1 (5 bases). This CDR3 contains 18 residues. V lost 1 base to trimming and J lost 1 base, with 19 bases between them. Germline V lookup: CDR1 SGHTA, CDR2 FQGTGA. The DNA of the CDR3 is TGTGCCAGCAGCTTAAGGGCCCCCTGGGACTTAACGAACACTGAAGCTTTCTTT. Protein sequence: CASSLRAPWDLTNTEAFF.

This clone has only a few counts. The rearrangement links TRBV15 to TRBJ1-2; 7 bases align to TRBD1. V shed 5 bases, J shed 4 bases, and the junction held 7 bases outside the gene matches. CDR3 length: 14 amino acids. The germline gives CDR1 LNHNV, CDR2 YYDKDF (reference sequence). CDR3 nucleotides: TGTGCCACCAGCGTTGACAGGGTCGGCTATGGCTACACCTTC. It yields the protein CATSVDRVGYGYTF.

In its sample, this clone was seen once. The chain links TRBV7-9 to TRBJ2-3; 8 bases fit TRBD1. Germline lookup yields CDR1 SEHNR and CDR2 FQNEAQ (reference sequence). The CDR3 sequence is 16 residues long. V was pared by 1 base and J by 1 base, with 4 bases of the junction left unmatched. CDR3 DNA sequence: TGTGCCAGCAGCTTAGGGCAGGGGGCCGGCACAGATACGCAGTATTTT. It encodes CASSLGQGAGTDTQYF.

Only a few counts were recorded for this clone. This sequence joins TRBV4-2 and TRBJ1-2, with D uncertain. CDR1 and CDR2 from the germline V gene are LGHNA and YNFKEQ. CDR3 length: 15 residues. V shed 4 bases and J shed 5 bases, with 17 bases lying between them. The DNA of the CDR3 is TGTGCCAGCAGCCCGGAGACGAGGGCAGTATATGGCTACACCTTC. Its translation: CASSPETRAVYGYTF.

The rearrangement joins TRBV9 to TRBJ2-4; maybe TRBD2 (6 bases). Germline CDR1 and CDR2: SGDLS and YYNGEE. Trimming left V 2 bases short and J 7 bases short, with 10 bases between. The CDR3 loop spans 13 amino acids. The CDR3 region is CASSVPGVNIQYF. As DNA, the CDR3 is TGTGCCAGCAGCGTCCCGGGAGTGAACATTCAGTACTTC.

This clone was detected a few times. The rearrangement links TRBV2 to TRBJ2-7; D perhaps matches TRBD2 (6 bases). The CDR3 is 17 residues long. V was trimmed by 2 bases and J by 3 bases, leaving 20 bases between them. Germline-derived CDR1 and CDR2 are SNHLY and FYNNEI. The CDR3, as DNA: TGTGCCAGCAGTGAACCCGGGACTTACTCTTTGGGCTACGAGCAGTACTTC. Protein sequence: CASSEPGTYSLGYEQYF.

The chain carries TRBV19 and TRBJ2-7; perhaps TRBD1 as D (8 bases). Germline V gene data show CDR1 as LNHDA and CDR2 as SQIVND (reference sequence). The CDR3 consists of 19 residues. Trimming cost V 7 bases and J 3 bases, with 31 bases left between them. The CDR3 region is CASKSVGTGYRLAGYEQYF. CDR3 nucleotides: TGTGCCAGTAAATCCGTCGGGACAGGATACCGACTAGCCGGCTACGAGCAGTACTTC.

The CDR3 nucleotides are TGCGCCAGCAGCTCCCCGAGCGGGTCCACCGGGGAGCTGTTTTTT. It encodes CASSSPSGSTGELFF. The chain is built from TRBV5-1 and TRBJ2-2, with D possibly matching TRBD2 (6 bases). CDR3 length: 15 amino acids. V dropped 3 bases and J dropped 4 bases, with 13 bases sitting between them. Germline V CDR1 and CDR2: SGHRS, YFSETQ.

The chain uses TRBV5-4 and TRBJ2-3, with TRBD2 matching over 10 bases. Trimming cost V 0 bases and J 3 bases; bases outside gene matches: 1. Germline V gene data show CDR1 as SGHNT and CDR2 as YYREEE (reference sequence). The CDR3 covers 15 residues. The CDR3 DNA reads TGTGCCAGCAGCTTGGTACTAGCGGGGACAGATACGCAGTATTTT. Protein product: CASSLVLAGTDTQYF.

This chain connects TRBV5-4 to TRBJ2-3; 8 bases line up with TRBD1. The germline V gene encodes CDR1 SGHNT and CDR2 YYREEE (reference sequence). This CDR3 contains 15 residues. The junction had 10 bases not matched to a gene; V was cut back by 4 bases and J by 6 bases. The CDR3: CASSTGQDPHDTQYF. CDR3 in DNA: TGTGCCAGCAGCACGGGACAGGATCCCCATGATACGCAGTATTTT. The entire variable domain, with the rest obtained from reference TRBV5-4 and TRBJ2-3, is as follows: ETGVTQSPTHLIKTRGQQVTLRCSSQSGHNTVSWYQQALGQGPQFIFQYYREEENGRGNFPPRFSGLQFPNYSSELNVNALELDDSALYLCASSTGQDPHDTQYFGPGTRLTVL.

The CDR3 sequence: CASSEADRAEYF. In DNA form, the CDR3 reads TGTGCCAGCAGTGAAGCGGACAGGGCAGAGTACTTC. V usage is TRBV6-1 and J usage is TRBJ2-7; the match to TRBD1 covers 8 bases. Germline trimming cut 0 bases from V and 11 bases from J; bases unmatched to any gene: 3. Germline-derived CDR1 and CDR2 are MNHNS and SASEGT. CDR3 length: 12 amino acids.

The chain has TRBV27 and TRBJ2-1, with D possibly being TRBD2 (5 bases). Trimming shortened V by 3 bases and J by 0 bases, and 9 bases separated the two germline ends. This CDR3 has 15 residues. The germline gives CDR1 MNHEY, CDR2 SMNVEV (reference sequence). The CDR3 spells CASSFSERSYNEQFF. DNA for the CDR3: TGTGCCAGCAGTTTTAGCGAACGCTCCTACAATGAGCAGTTCTTC.

The chain combines TRBV30 with TRBJ2-3; TRBD2 matches at 9 bases. V lost 4 bases, J lost 6 bases, and 2 bases stayed unmatched. There are 12 residues in the CDR3. Germline CDR1 reads GTSNPN; CDR2 reads SVGIG (reference sequence). CDR3 residues: CAWNSGGDTQYF. CDR3 bases: TGTGCCTGGAATAGCGGGGGTGATACGCAGTATTTT. Complete variable domain (other parts from reference TRBV30 and TRBJ2-3): SQTIHQWPATLVQPVGSPLSLECTVEGTSNPNLYWYRQAAGRGLQLLFYSVGIGQISSEVPQNLSASRPQDRQFILSSKKLLLSDSGFYLCAWNSGGDTQYFGPGTRLTVL.

The CDR3 reads CAWSASGKPDTQYF. The CDR3 DNA follows: TGTGCCTGGAGTGCTAGCGGGAAACCAGATACGCAGTATTTT. The chain recombines TRBV30 with TRBJ2-3, with TRBD2 matching over 9 bases. Germline trimming cut 1 base from V and 4 bases from J; bases unmatched to any gene: 3. Germline lookup yields CDR1 GTSNPN and CDR2 SVGIG (reference sequence). The CDR3 contains 14 residues.